This T cell receptor beta chain was captured in a study of shared clonotypes between healthy human individuals. Study outcomes and limitations: Generally, estimated richness proved larger in naive subsets than it did in memory subsets. Shared across several donors were roughly 4.7% of the naive CD4 clonotypes. Generation probability values for non-shared clonotypes were lower than those for clonotypes shared by all four donors.

Measured with immunoSEQ multiplex PCR; TCRdb has only the in-frame clones, and not every one. Of some 1.5 million clones listed, 95% to 99% are singletons. Note on this clone: The antigen is not known.

From germline, CDR1 is LNHNV and CDR2 YYDKDF (reference sequence). The CDR3 consists of 15 residues. V was shortened by 0 bases and J by 4 bases, with 9 bases between the two germline ends. This chain joins TRBV15 and TRBJ1-4; D ambiguous. The origin of this receptor is a man aged 25-45 years in good health. Material for sequencing was naive CD4+ T cells sorted from blood. Subset of the sample: CD45RA+ positively selected. CDR3 DNA: TGTGCCACCAGCAGAGACCGATGGGGTAATGAAAAACTGTTTTTT. Translating it yields CATSRDRWGNEKLFF. The full variable domain, completed using reference TRBV15 and TRBJ1-4, is DAMVIQNPRYQVTQFGKPVTLSCSQTLNHNVMYWYQQKSSQAPKLLFHYYDKDFNNEADTPDNFQSRRPNTSFCFLDIRSPGLGDTAMYLCATSRDRWGNEKLFFGSGTQLSVL.